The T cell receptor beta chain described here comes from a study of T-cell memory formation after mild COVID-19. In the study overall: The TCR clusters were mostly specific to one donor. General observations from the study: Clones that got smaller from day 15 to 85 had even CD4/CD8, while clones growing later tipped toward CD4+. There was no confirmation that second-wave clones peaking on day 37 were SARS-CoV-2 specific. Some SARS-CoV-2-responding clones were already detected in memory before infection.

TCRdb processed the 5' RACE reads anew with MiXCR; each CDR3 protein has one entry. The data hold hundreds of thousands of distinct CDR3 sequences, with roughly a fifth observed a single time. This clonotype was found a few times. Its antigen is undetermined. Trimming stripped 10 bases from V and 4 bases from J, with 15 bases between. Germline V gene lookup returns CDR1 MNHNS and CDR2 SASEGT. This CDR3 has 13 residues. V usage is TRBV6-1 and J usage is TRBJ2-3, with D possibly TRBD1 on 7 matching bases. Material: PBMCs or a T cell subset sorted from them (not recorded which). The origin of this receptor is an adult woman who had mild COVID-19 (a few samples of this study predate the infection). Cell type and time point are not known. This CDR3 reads CATRWRGPDTQYF. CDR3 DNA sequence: TGTGCCACCAGGTGGAGGGGGCCAGATACGCAGTATTTT.